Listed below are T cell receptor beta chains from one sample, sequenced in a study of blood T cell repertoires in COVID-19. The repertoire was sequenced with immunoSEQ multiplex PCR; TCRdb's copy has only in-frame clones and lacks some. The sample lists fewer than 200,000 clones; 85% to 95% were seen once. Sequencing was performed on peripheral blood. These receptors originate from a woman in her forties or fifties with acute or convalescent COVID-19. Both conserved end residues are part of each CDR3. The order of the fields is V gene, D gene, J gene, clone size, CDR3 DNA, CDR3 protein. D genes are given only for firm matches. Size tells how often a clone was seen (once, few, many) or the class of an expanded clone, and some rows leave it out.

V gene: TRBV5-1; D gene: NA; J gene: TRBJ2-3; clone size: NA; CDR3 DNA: TGCGCCAGCAGCCCTGCGACAACAATCACAGATACGCAGTATTTT; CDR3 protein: CASSPATTITDTQYF
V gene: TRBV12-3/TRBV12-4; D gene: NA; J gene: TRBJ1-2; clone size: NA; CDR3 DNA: TGTGCCAGCAGTTTAACACCCGGGAGGGGCTACACCTTC; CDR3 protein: CASSLTPGRGYTF
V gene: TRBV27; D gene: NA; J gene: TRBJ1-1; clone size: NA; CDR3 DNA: TGTGCCAGCAGTCGTAGGGGGACGAACACTGAAGCTTTCTTT; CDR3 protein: CASSRRGTNTEAFF
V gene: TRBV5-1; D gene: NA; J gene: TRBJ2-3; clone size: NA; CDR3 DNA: TGCGCCAGCAGCTTGGGAAGGGGGGGCCAGGTGAGCACAGATACGCAGTATTTT; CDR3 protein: CASSLGRGGQVSTDTQYF
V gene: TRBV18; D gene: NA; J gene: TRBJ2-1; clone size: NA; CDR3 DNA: TGTGCCAGCTCACGATCTAACGAGCAGTTCTTC; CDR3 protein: CASSRSNEQFF
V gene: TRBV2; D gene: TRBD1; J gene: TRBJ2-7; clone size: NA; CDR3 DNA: TGTGCCAGCGTGGGGACAGAGTACGAGCAGTACTTC; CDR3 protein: CASVGTEYEQYF
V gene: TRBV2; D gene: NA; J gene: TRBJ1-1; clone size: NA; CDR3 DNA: TGTGCCAGCAGTGGCCGGACAGAGAACACTGAAGCTTTCTTT; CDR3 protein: CASSGRTENTEAFF
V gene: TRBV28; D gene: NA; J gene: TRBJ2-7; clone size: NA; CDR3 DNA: TGTGCCAGCAGTCCGCAGGGGTACGAGCAGTACTTC; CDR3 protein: CASSPQGYEQYF
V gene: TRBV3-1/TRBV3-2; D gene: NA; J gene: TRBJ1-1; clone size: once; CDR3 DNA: TGTGCCAGCAGCCAAAACCGGGACTTCTCCATGAACACTGAAGCTTTCTTT; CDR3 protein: CASSQNRDFSMNTEAFF
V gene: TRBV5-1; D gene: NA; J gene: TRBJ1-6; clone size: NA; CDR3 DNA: TGCGCCACCCGGAGGGAGTCCTATAATTCACCCCTCCACTTT; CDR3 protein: CATRRESYNSPLHF
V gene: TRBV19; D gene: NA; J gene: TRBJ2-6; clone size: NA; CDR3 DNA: TGTGCCAGTAGTATAGTAGGAGTACGAGGGGGTCTTGGGGCCAACGTCCTGACTTTC; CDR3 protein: CASSIVGVRGGLGANVLTF
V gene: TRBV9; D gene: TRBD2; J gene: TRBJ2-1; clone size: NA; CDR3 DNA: TGTGCCAGCAGCGTAGTAACTAGCGGGAGGAATGAGCAGTTCTTC; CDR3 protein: CASSVVTSGRNEQFF
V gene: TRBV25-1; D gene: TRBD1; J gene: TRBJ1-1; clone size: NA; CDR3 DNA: TGTGCCAGCAGATTAACAGGGGACAACACTGAAGCTTTCTTT; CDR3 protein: CASRLTGDNTEAFF
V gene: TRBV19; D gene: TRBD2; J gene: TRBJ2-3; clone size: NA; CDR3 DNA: TGTGCCAGTAGCCCCCGATCCTCGGGGGGGTTCACAGATACGCAGTATTTT; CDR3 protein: CASSPRSSGGFTDTQYF
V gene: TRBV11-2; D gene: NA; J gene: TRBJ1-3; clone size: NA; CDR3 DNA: TGTGCCAGCAGCTTAGTGCAGGGCTACTCTGGAAACACCATATATTTT; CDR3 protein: CASSLVQGYSGNTIYF
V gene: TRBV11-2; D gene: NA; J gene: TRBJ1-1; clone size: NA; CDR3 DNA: TGTGCCAGCACCATAACCGGGACACAAGAAGCTTTCTTT; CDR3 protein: CASTITGTQEAFF